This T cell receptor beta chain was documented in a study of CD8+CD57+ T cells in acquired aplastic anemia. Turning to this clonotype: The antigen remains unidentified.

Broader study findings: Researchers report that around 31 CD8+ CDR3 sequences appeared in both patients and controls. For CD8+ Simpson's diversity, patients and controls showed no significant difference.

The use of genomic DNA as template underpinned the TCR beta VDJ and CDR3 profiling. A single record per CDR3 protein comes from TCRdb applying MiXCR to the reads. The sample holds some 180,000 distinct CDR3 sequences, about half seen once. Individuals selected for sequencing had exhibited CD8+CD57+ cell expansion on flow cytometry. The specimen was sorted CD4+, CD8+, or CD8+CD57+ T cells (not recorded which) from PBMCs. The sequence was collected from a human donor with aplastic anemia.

This CDR3 reads CSASIAGTDTQYF. The CDR3 nucleotides read TGCAGTGCTAGCATAGCGGGCACAGATACGCAGTATTTT. The gene calls are TRBV20-1 and TRBJ2-3, with D possibly matching TRBD2 (6 bases). The germline V gene encodes CDR1 DFQATT and CDR2 SNEGSKA (reference sequence). This CDR3 comprises 13 residues. Trimming took off 3 bases at V and 1 base at J, with 8 bases between the two ends.